Presented here are 21 T cell receptor beta chains from one specimen sequenced in a study of human T cells and chemical hapten exposure. TCRdb processed the 5' RACE reads anew with MiXCR; each CDR3 protein has one entry. The sample shows approximately 140,000 distinct CDR3 sequences, around 4.4% of them seen only once. The authors' total RNA extraction used unfractionated whole blood. These receptors all stem from a female donor in good health.

This clonotype was detected only a few times. This chain uses TRBV9 with TRBJ1-5; 11 bases map to TRBD1. Looked up from germline, CDR1 is SGDLS and CDR2 is YYNGEE. This CDR3 region has 18 residues. V trimming: 3 bases; J trimming: 2 bases; junction bases outside the gene matches: 10. The CDR3 DNA follows: TGTGCCAGCAGCGGACCGGGACAGGGGGGGGGGGGCAATCAGCCCCAGCATTTT. Translated: CASSGPGQGGGGNQPQHF.

This clonotype was found many times. The chain has TRBV29-1 and TRBJ2-3, with unresolved D. Germline V gene sequence: CDR1 SQVTM, CDR2 ANQGSEA. Trimming pared 2 bases from V and 0 bases from J, leaving 6 bases between. The CDR3 sequence is 13 residues long. CDR3: CSVETPSTDTQYF. The CDR3 DNA is TGCAGCGTTGAAACCCCTAGCACAGATACGCAGTATTTT.

In this sample, this clonotype turned up many times. V usage is TRBV21-1 and J usage is TRBJ2-3; TRBD1, as called in the table, went unchecked against the DNA. TRBV21-1 is given as a pseudogene. The CDR3 loop spans 16 amino acids. The CDR3 bases are TGTGCCAGCAGCCCGCGGGACAGGGGCAACACAGATACGCAGTATTTT. It specifies CASSPRDRGNTDTQYF.

This clonotype was recorded at least ten times. This chain links TRBV10-2 with TRBJ1-3; D call uncertain. Trimming cost V 10 bases and J 4 bases, with 14 bases left between them. Germline-derived CDR1 and CDR2 are WSHSY and SAAADI. The CDR3 consists of 13 residues. The CDR3 DNA reads TGCGCCACCACCAGGCGACCAGGAAACACCATATATTTT. It encodes CATTRRPGNTIYF.

This clonotype was seen many times. The chain employs TRBV7-2 and TRBJ2-7; maybe TRBD1 (6 bases). Germline V gene data show CDR1 as SGHTA and CDR2 as FQGNSA. Trimming took 5 bases from V and 2 from J, leaving 19 bases between them. This CDR3 region has 16 residues. CDR3 nucleotides: TGTGCCAGCAGCCCCCAGTGGGGGCTTCCTGCCTACGAGCAGTACTTC. Its protein is CASSPQWGLPAYEQYF.

This clonotype came up many times. This rearrangement joins TRBV6-2 or TRBV6-3 to TRBJ2-3, with D possibly matching TRBD1 (5 bases). This CDR3 is built from 16 residues. CDR1 is MNHEY and CDR2 is SVGEGT in the germline V gene. The V end lost 3 bases, the J end lost 0 bases, and 13 bases lay between the germline ends. The CDR3 sequence: CASSYEIGASTDTQYF. CDR3 sequence (DNA): TGTGCCAGCAGTTATGAAATAGGGGCCAGCACAGATACGCAGTATTTT.

This clonotype has at least ten counts. V gene TRBV5-1 combines with J gene TRBJ2-7; 7 nucleotides match TRBD1. Germline CDR1 is SGHRS and CDR2 is YFSETQ. The junction had 7 bases not matched to a gene; V was cut back by 4 bases and J by 0 bases. The CDR3 extends over 15 amino acids. The CDR3 is CASSPGTASSYEQYF. CDR3 bases: TGCGCCAGCAGCCCCGGGACAGCTAGCTCCTACGAGCAGTACTTC.

This clonotype was seen at least ten times. The chain has TRBV10-3 and TRBJ2-3, with D uncertain. Trimming stripped 5 bases from V and 0 bases from J, with 12 bases between. Per the germline V gene, CDR1 is ENHRY and CDR2 is SYGVKD. The CDR3 runs to 15 residues. The CDR3 reads CAISYQDPSTDTQYF. CDR3 DNA: TGTGCCATCAGTTACCAGGACCCTAGCACAGATACGCAGTATTTT.

This clonotype came up many times. This chain joins TRBV12-3 or TRBV12-4 and TRBJ1-6; tentative D call: TRBD1 (5 bases). CDR3 length: 17 residues. The germline V and J ends were trimmed by 1 base and 3 bases, with 13 bases remaining between them. CDR3 in amino acids: CASSLGAGGGYNSPLHF. Here the CDR3 DNA reads TGTGCCAGCAGTTTAGGGGCCGGGGGGGGCTATAATTCACCCCTCCACTTT.

This clonotype has a handful of counts. The chain joins TRBV7-9 to TRBJ1-4, with 7 bases that match TRBD1. This CDR3 spans 15 amino acids. Germline lookup yields CDR1 SEHNR and CDR2 FQNEAQ (reference sequence). V was pared by 4 bases and J by 4 bases, with 6 bases of the junction left unmatched. CDR3 sequence: CASSSRDSRNEKLFF. The CDR3 nucleotides read TGTGCCAGCAGCTCCCGGGACAGCCGTAATGAAAAACTGTTTTTT. Complete variable domain (other parts from reference TRBV7-9 and TRBJ1-4): DTGVSQNPRHKITKRGQNVTFRCDPISEHNRLYWYRQTLGQGPEFLTYFQNEAQLEKSRLLSDRFSAERPKGSFSTLEIQRTEQGDSAMYLCASSSRDSRNEKLFFGSGTQLSVL.

The sample holds a few counts of this clonotype. The gene calls are TRBV7-9 and TRBJ2-1; D perhaps matches TRBD1 (5 bases). V was pared by 8 bases and J by 5 bases, with 13 bases between. CDR1 is SEHNR and CDR2 is FQNEAQ in the germline V gene (reference sequence). The CDR3 length is 13 residues. The CDR3 is CASAGLGDNEQFF. The CDR3 DNA follows: TGTGCCAGCGCCGGGTTAGGGGACAATGAGCAGTTCTTC.

The sample holds many counts of this clonotype. This chain links TRBV18 with TRBJ1-3, with D perhaps matching TRBD1 (6 bases). V was cut by 6 bases and J by 3 bases, with 9 bases left in between. This CDR3 comprises 13 residues. CDR1 is KGHSH and CDR2 is LQKENI in the germline V gene. This CDR3 is CASSGDIGNTIYF. Here the CDR3 DNA reads TGTGCCAGCTCGGGGGACATTGGAAACACCATATATTTT. The full variable domain, rest sourced from reference TRBV18 and TRBJ1-3, is NAGVMQNPRHLVRRRGQEARLRCSPMKGHSHVYWYRQLPEEGLKFMVYLQKENIIDESGMPKERFSAEFPKEGPSILRIQQVVRGDSAAYFCASSGDIGNTIYFGEGSWLTVV.

In this sample, this clonotype turned up a few times. The chain carries TRBV18 and TRBJ1-5; tentative D call: TRBD1 (5 bases). V dropped 4 bases and J dropped 2 bases, with 12 bases sitting between them. The CDR3 runs 15 residues. In germline, CDR1 is KGHSH, CDR2 LQKENI. CDR3 DNA sequence: TGTGCCAGCTCACGGACAACTTCGGGCAATCAGCCCCAGCATTTT. This codes for CASSRTTSGNQPQHF.

This clonotype occurred many times. V and J are TRBV6-2 or TRBV6-3 and TRBJ2-5; tentatively, D is TRBD1 (5 bases). Germline CDR1 MNHEY, CDR2 SVGEGT. With 6 bases removed from V and 8 bases from J, the gap between germline ends came to 25 bases. The CDR3 contains 16 residues. The CDR3, as DNA: TGTGCCAGCAGCCCTAAAATTTGGATGTCGAGGACAACCCAGTACTTC. Translation gives CASSPKIWMSRTTQYF.

This clonotype appeared many times. The chain has TRBV6-1 and TRBJ1-2, with D uncertain. With 4 bases removed from V and 1 base from J, the gap between germline ends came to 4 bases. CDR3 size: 12 residues. Germline V gene data show CDR1 as MNHNS and CDR2 as SASEGT. This CDR3 is CASSGRNYGYTF. Here the CDR3 DNA reads TGTGCCAGCAGTGGTCGTAACTATGGCTACACCTTC.

This clonotype appeared many times. The chain combines TRBV6-5 with TRBJ2-1, with D maybe TRBD1 (5 bases). Trimming stripped 2 bases from V and 0 bases from J, with 5 bases between. This CDR3 has 14 amino acids. Germline V gene data show CDR1 as MNHEY and CDR2 as SVGAGI. The CDR3, as DNA: TGTGCCAGCAGTTACACAGGCTCCTACAATGAGCAGTTCTTC. Translating it yields CASSYTGSYNEQFF.

This clonotype appeared many times. This chain uses TRBV6-1 with TRBJ2-1; no definite D call. Germline-derived CDR1 and CDR2 are MNHNS and SASEGT. This CDR3 comprises 12 residues. V lost 1 base to trimming and J lost 16 bases, with 14 bases between them. CDR3 residues: CASSEVPSAVFF. The DNA of the CDR3 is TGTGCCAGCAGTGAAGTGCCCTCGGCGGTATTCTTC.

This clonotype was observed at least ten times. The rearrangement links TRBV6-2 or TRBV6-3 to TRBJ2-1; 14 bases agree with TRBD2. This CDR3 has 17 residues. Looked up from germline, CDR1 is MNHEY and CDR2 is SVGEGT. After removal of 6 bases from V and 0 bases from J, the junction contained 4 bases not matched to a gene. CDR3 sequence: CASRGLAGESSYNEQFF. CDR3 nucleotides: TGTGCCAGCAGGGGACTAGCGGGGGAGAGCTCCTACAATGAGCAGTTCTTC.

This clonotype was seen more than once but under ten times. Relative to the germline gene, one junction end is altered; a read error may explain this. The rearrangement uses TRBV27 and TRBJ2-7, with D perhaps matching TRBD1 (6 bases). Germline values: CDR1 MNHEY, CDR2 SMNVEV (reference sequence). The CDR3 sequence is 14 residues long. CDR3 residues: CASSRDRTSDEQYF. As DNA, the CDR3 is TGTGCCAGCAGTCGAGACAGGACCTCCGACGAGCAGTACTTC.

This clonotype was seen ten or more times. The chain is built from TRBV3-1 and TRBJ2-7; weak D call: TRBD1 (6 bases). The germline V gene encodes CDR1 LGHDT and CDR2 YNNKEL (reference sequence). The length of the CDR3 is 14 residues. V lost 7 bases and J lost 1, with 14 bases in between. The CDR3 loop is CASTQGYRSYEQYF. In DNA, the CDR3 is TGTGCCAGCACCCAGGGGTATAGATCCTACGAGCAGTACTTC.

This clonotype came up a few times. The chain recombines TRBV30 with TRBJ2-6; perhaps D is TRBD1 or TRBD2 (6 bases each). V was shortened by 0 bases and J by 4 bases, with 22 bases between the two germline ends. Germline lookup yields CDR1 GTSNPN and CDR2 SVGIG (reference sequence). The CDR3 totals 19 residues. CDR3 loop: CAWSVRRGAHFEGANVLTF. In nucleotides, the CDR3 is TGTGCCTGGAGTGTACGAAGGGGGGCCCATTTTGAAGGGGCCAACGTCCTGACTTTC. The whole variable domain, filled in from reference TRBV30 and TRBJ2-6, reads SQTIHQWPATLVQPVGSPLSLECTVEGTSNPNLYWYRQAAGRGLQLLFYSVGIGQISSEVPQNLSASRPQDRQFILSSKKLLLSDSGFYLCAWSVRRGAHFEGANVLTFGAGSRLTVL.